This T cell receptor beta chain was observed in a study of blood T cell repertoires in COVID-19. Overall study context: The United States, Italy and Spain provided the acute and convalescent COVID-19 samples.

CDR1 is LGHNA and CDR2 is YNFKEQ in the germline V gene. V lost 1 base, J lost 4 bases, and 2 bases stayed unmatched. The CDR3 contains 15 residues. The authors' processing: Estimated nucleated cell counts came from reference gene primer amplification. Clones were sequenced by immunoSEQ multiplex PCR, and TCRdb holds only the in-frame ones, with some missing. That table supplies the V and J calls and clone size; D and trimming were determined from the DNA. Here the sample spans around 37,000 clones, approximately 91% being singletons. The sample was peripheral blood. The receptor's source is a woman of 80 years or more with acute or convalescent COVID-19. The chain carries TRBV4-2 and TRBJ2-2, with TRBD1 identical over 8 bases. The CDR3 sequence: CASSQGTGITGELFF. The CDR3 nucleotides are TGTGCCAGCAGCCAAGGGACAGGGATCACCGGGGAGCTGTTTTTT.